The TCR beta chain described here comes from a study of cytomegalovirus exposure and HLA in healthy donors. Study at large: Earlier sequencing of about 200 million T cells yielded fewer than 140 million unique TCR beta sequences. Overall study results and limits: The authors listed over 150 TCR beta chains as cytomegalovirus-associated.

Primers for the PCR totalled 60 Vbeta and 13 Jbeta. Clones were sequenced by immunoSEQ multiplex PCR, and TCRdb holds only the in-frame ones, with some missing. Of more than 95,000 clones detected, 60% to 80% appear once; the ten largest clones hold more than 2.5%. As for this clone: No antigen is known for it.

Germline values: CDR1 MDHEN, CDR2 SYDVKM. V gave up 5 bases and J gave up 4 bases, with 18 bases separating them. CDR3 length equals 15 residues. The rearrangement uses TRBV28 and TRBJ2-7, with unresolved D. The TCR sequence derives from a man aged 55 to 69 in good health and CMV-seronegative. The sequencing sample was made of PBMCs. CDR3 sequence: CASSTWYLQKYEQYF. For the CDR3, the DNA is TGTGCCAGCAGTACCTGGTACCTACAGAAGTACGAGCAGTACTTC.